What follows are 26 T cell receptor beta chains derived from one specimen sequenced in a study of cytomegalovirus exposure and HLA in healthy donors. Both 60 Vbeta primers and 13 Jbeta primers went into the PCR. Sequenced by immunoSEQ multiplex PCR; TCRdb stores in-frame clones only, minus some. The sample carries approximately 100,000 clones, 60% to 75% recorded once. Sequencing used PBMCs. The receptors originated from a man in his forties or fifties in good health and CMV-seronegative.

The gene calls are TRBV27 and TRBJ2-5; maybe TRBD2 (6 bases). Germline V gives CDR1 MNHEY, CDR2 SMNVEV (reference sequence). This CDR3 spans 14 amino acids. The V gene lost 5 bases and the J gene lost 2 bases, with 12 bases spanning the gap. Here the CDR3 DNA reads TGTGCCAGCAGTAGCGCGGGGTGGCAAGAGACCCAGTACTTC. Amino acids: CASSSAGWQETQYF.

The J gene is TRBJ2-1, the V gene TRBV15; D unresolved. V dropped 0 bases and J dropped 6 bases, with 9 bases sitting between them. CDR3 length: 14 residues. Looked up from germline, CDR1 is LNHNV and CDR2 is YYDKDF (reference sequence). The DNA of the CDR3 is TGTGCCACCAGCAGAGATTTCGGTCCCAATGAGCAGTTCTTC. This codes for CATSRDFGPNEQFF. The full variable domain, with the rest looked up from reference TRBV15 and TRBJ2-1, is DAMVIQNPRYQVTQFGKPVTLSCSQTLNHNVMYWYQQKSSQAPKLLFHYYDKDFNNEADTPDNFQSRRPNTSFCFLDIRSPGLGDTAMYLCATSRDFGPNEQFFGPGTRLTVL.

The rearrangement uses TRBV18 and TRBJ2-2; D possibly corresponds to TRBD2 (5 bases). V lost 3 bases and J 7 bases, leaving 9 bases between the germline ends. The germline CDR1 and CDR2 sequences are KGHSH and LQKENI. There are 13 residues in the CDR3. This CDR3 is CASSPQGGGELFF. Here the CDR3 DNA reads TGTGCCAGCTCACCCCAAGGAGGCGGGGAGCTGTTTTTT.

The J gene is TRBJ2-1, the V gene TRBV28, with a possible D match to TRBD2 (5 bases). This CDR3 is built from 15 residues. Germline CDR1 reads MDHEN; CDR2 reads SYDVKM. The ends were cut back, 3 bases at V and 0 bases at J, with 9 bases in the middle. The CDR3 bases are TGTGCCAGCAGTTTCGTCGGGGACTCCTACAATGAGCAGTTCTTC. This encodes CASSFVGDSYNEQFF.

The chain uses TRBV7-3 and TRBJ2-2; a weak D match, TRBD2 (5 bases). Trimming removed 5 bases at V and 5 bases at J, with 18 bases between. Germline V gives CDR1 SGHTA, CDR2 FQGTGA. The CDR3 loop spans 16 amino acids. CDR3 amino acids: CASSPGDLGGTGELFF. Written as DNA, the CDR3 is TGTGCCAGCAGCCCCGGAGACCTCGGCGGGACCGGGGAGCTGTTTTTT.

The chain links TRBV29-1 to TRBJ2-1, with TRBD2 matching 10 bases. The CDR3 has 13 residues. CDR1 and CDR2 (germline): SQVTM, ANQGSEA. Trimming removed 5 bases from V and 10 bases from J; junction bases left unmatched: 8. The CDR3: CSVRLAGAGEQFF. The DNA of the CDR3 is TGCAGCGTTAGGCTAGCGGGAGCGGGCGAGCAGTTCTTC.

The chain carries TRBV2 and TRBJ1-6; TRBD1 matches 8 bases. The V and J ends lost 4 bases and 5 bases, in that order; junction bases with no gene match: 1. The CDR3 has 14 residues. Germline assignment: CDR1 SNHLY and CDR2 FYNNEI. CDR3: CASSGQGNNSPLHF. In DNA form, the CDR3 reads TGTGCCAGCAGTGGACAGGGGAATAATTCACCCCTCCACTTT.

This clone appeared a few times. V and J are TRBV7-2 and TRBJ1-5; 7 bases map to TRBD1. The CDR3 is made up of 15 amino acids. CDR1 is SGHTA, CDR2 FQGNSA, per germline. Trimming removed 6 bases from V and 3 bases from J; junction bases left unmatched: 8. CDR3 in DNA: TGTGCCAGCAGATTTACAGGGGACCTCAATCAGCCCCAGCATTTT. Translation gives CASRFTGDLNQPQHF.

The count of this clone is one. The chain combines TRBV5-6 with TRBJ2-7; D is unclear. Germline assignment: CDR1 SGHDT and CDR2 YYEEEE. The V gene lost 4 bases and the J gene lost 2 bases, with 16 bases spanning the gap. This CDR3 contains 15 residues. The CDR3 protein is CASSPVGRPAYEQYF. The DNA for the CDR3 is TGTGCCAGCAGCCCTGTGGGCAGGCCAGCCTACGAGCAGTACTTC.

This chain's CDR3 is CASSFRRGAGDTQYF. The CDR3 DNA reads as TGTGCCAGCAGCTTTCGGCGGGGGGCCGGGGATACGCAGTATTTT. The chain links TRBV7-3 to TRBJ2-3; 8 bases map to TRBD2. This CDR3 contains 15 residues. From germline, CDR1 is SGHTA and CDR2 FQGTGA. Unmatched junction bases numbered 8, after V lost 3 bases and J lost 6 bases.

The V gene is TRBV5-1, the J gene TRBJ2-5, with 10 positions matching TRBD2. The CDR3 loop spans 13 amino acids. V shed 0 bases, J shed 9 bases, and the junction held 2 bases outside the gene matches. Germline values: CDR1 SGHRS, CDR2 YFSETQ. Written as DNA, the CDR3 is TGCGCCAGCAGCTTGGAAGGACTAGCGGCCCAGTACTTC. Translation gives CASSLEGLAAQYF.

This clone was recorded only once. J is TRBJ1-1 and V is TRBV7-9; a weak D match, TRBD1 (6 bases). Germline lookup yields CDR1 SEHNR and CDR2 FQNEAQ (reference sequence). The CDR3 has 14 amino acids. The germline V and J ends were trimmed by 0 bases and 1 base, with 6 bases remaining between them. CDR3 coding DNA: TGTGCCAGCAGCTTAGCGGGGGCGAACACTGAAGCTTTCTTT. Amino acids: CASSLAGANTEAFF.

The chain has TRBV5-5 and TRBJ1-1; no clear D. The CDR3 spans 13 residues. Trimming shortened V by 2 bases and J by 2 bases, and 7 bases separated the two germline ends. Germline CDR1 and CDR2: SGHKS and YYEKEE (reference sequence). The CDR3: CASSFSLNTEAFF. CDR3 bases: TGTGCCAGCAGCTTTAGTCTAAACACTGAAGCTTTCTTT.

CDR3 amino acids: CASSSYGDSNQPQHF. The DNA for the CDR3 is TGTGCCAGCAGCTCCTACGGTGATAGCAATCAGCCCCAGCATTTT. J is TRBJ1-5 and V is TRBV7-8, with D uncertain. CDR1 and CDR2 (germline): SGHVS, FQNEAQ. With 4 bases removed from V and 0 bases from J, the gap between germline ends came to 10 bases. CDR3 length equals 15 residues.

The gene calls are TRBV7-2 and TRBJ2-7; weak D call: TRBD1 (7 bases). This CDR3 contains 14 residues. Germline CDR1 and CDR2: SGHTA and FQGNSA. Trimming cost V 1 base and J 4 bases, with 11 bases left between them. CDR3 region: CASSLEQGRYEQYF. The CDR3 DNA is TGTGCCAGCAGCTTAGAACAGGGGAGGTACGAGCAGTACTTC.

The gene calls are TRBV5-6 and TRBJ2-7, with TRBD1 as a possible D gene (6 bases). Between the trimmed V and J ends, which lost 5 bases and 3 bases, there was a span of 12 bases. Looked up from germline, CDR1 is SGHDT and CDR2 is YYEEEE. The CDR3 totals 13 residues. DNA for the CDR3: TGTGCCAGCAGAAGCCGGGACAACTACGAGCAGTACTTC. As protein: CASRSRDNYEQYF.

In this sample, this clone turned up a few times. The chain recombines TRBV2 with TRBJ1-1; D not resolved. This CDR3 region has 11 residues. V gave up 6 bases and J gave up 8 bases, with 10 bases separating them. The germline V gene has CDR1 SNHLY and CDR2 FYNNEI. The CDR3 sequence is CASSGEMEAFF. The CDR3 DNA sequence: TGTGCCAGCAGCGGGGAAATGGAAGCTTTCTTT.

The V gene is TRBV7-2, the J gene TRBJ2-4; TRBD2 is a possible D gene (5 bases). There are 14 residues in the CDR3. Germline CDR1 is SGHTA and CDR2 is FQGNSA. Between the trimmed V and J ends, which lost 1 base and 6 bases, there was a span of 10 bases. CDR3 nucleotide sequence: TGTGCCAGCAGCTTAGTGCCTGAGGGAAACATTCAGTACTTC. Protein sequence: CASSLVPEGNIQYF.

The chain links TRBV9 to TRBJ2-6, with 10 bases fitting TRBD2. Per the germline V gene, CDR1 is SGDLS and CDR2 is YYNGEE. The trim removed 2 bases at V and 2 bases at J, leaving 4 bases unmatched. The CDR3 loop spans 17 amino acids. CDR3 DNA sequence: TGTGCCAGCAGCGTCCAGCGGGGGGGACCTGGGGCCAACGTCCTGACTTTC. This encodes CASSVQRGGPGANVLTF.

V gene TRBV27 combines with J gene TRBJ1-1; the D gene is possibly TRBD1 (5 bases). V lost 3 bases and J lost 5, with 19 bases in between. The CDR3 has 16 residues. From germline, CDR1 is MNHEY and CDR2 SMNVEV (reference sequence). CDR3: CASSFSQGGVRTEAFF. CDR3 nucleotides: TGTGCCAGCAGTTTCTCGCAGGGAGGCGTTCGAACTGAAGCTTTCTTT.

Written as DNA, the CDR3 is TGTGCCAGCAGCTTGCCTTTTAGCGGGAGTACACACGAGCAGTACTTC. Amino acid sequence: CASSLPFSGSTHEQYF. The rearrangement uses TRBV5-6 and TRBJ2-7; 9 bases map to TRBD2. Germline assignment: CDR1 SGHDT and CDR2 YYEEEE. The CDR3 runs 16 residues. With 1 base clipped from V and 5 bases from J, the junction kept 10 bases outside the gene matches. The full variable domain, with the rest looked up from reference TRBV5-6 and TRBJ2-7, is DAGVTQSPTHLIKTRGQQVTLRCSPKSGHDTVSWYQQALGQGPQFIFQYYEEEERQRGNFPDRFSGHQFPNYSSELNVNALLLGDSALYLCASSLPFSGSTHEQYFGPGTRLTVT.

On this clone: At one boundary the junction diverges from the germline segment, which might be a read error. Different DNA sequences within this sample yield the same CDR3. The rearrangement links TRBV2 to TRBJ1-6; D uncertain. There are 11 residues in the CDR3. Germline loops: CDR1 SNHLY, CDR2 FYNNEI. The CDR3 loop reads CASSFNSPLHF. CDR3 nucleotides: TGTGCCAGCTCCTTTAATTCCCCCCTCCACTTT.

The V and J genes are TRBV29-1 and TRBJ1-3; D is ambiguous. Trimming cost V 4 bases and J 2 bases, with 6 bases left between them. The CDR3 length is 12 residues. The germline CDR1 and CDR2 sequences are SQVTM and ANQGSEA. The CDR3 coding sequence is TGCAGCGTTGCAAGCCCTGGAAACACCATATATTTT. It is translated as CSVASPGNTIYF. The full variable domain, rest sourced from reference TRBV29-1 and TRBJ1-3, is SAVISQKPSRDICQRGTSLTIQCQVDSQVTMMFWYRQQPGQSLTLIATANQGSEATYESGFVIDKFPISRPNLTFSTLTVSNMSPEDSSIYLCSVASPGNTIYFGEGSWLTVV.

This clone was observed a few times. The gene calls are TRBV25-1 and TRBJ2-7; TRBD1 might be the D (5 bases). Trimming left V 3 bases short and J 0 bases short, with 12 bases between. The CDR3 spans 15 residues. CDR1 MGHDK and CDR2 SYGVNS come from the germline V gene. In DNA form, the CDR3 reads TGTGCCAGCAGTGAGGGAAAGACAGTCTCCTACGAGCAGTACTTC. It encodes CASSEGKTVSYEQYF.

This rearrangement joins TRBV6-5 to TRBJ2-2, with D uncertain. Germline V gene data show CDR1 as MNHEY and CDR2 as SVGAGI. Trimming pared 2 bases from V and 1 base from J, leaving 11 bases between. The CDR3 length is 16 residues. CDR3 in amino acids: CASSYRPELNTGELFF. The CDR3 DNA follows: TGTGCCAGCAGTTACCGGCCGGAGCTGAACACCGGGGAGCTGTTTTTT.

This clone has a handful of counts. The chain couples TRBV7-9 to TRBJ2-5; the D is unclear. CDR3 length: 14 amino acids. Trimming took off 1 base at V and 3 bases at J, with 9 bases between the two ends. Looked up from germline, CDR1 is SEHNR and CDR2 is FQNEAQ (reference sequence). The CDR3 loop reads CASSLEVSEETQYF. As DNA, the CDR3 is TGTGCCAGCAGCTTAGAGGTCAGCGAAGAGACCCAGTACTTC.